The present TCR beta chain was sequenced within a study of cytomegalovirus exposure and HLA in healthy donors. The study's findings and limits: Relative to equally common others, HLA-associated TCR beta chains showed greater clonal expansion in a later analysis.

The study ran its PCR with 60 Vbeta and 13 Jbeta primers. Profiled with immunoSEQ multiplex PCR; TCRdb holds only in-frame clones, not every one. The sample yields 150,000 or so clones, roughly 77% seen once. On this clone itself: Antigen unknown.

Deletions cut 0 bases from V and 0 bases from J, with 12 bases between. This CDR3 contains 16 residues. Looked up from germline, CDR1 is MNHNS and CDR2 is SASEGT. The specimen was PBMCs. The TCR sequence derives from a man aged 30-40 years in good health and CMV-seropositive. The genes are TRBV6-1 and TRBJ2-7; D might be TRBD1 (5 bases). Here the CDR3 DNA reads TGTGCCAGCAGTGAAGCGCTCGGGCAGGGCTCCTACGAGCAGTACTTC. Translated: CASSEALGQGSYEQYF.